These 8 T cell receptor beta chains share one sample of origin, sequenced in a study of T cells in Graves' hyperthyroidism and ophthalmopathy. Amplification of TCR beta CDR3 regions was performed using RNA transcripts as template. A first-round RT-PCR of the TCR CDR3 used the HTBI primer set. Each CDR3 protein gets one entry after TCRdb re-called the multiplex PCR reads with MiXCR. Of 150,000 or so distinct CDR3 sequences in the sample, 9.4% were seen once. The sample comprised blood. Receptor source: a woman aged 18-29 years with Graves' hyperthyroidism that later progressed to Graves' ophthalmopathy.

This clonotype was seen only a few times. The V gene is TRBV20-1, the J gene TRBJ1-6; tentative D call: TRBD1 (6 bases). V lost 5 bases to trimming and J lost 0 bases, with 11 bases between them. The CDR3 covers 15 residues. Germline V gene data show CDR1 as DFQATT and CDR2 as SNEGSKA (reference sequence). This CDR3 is CSAEPQGSYNSPLHF. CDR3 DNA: TGCAGTGCTGAACCACAGGGCTCCTATAATTCACCCCTCCACTTT.

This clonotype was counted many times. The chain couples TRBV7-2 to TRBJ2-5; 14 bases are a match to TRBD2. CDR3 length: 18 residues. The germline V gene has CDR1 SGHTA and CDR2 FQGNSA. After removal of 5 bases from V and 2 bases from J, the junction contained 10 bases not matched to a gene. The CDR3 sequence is CASSPGLAGATLQETQYF. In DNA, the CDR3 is TGTGCCAGCAGCCCGGGACTAGCGGGGGCAACTTTACAAGAGACCCAGTACTTC.

The CDR3 DNA sequence: TGTGCCAGTAAACAGGGTCCTGGGGCCAACGTCCTGACTTTC. Its translation is CASKQGPGANVLTF. The genes are TRBV19 and TRBJ2-6, with D possibly being TRBD1 (6 bases). Germline assignment: CDR1 LNHDA and CDR2 SQIVND (reference sequence). The length of the CDR3 is 14 residues. V lost 7 bases to trimming and J lost 2 bases, with 9 bases between them.

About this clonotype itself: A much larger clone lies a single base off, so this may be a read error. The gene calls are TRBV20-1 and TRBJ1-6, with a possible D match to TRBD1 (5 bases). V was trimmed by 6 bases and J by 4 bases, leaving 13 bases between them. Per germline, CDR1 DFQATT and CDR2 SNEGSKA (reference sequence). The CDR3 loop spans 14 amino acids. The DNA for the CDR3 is TGCAGTGCGACCCGGGGCAGTTATAATTCACCCCTCCACTTT. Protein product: CSATRGSYNSPLHF.

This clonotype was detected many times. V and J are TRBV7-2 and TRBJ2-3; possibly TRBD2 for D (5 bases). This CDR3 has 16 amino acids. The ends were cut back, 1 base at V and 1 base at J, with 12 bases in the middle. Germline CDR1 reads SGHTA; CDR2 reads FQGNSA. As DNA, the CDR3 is TGTGCCAGCAGCTTAGGTCGCGGTAGCGGCACAGATACGCAGTATTTT. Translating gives CASSLGRGSGTDTQYF.

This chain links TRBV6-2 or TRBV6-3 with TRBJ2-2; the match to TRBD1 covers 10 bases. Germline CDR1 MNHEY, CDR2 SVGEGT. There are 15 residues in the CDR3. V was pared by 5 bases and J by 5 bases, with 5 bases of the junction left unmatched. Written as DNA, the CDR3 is TGTGCCAGCAGTGCCGGGACAGGGGAGACCGGGGAGCTGTTTTTT. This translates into CASSAGTGETGELFF.

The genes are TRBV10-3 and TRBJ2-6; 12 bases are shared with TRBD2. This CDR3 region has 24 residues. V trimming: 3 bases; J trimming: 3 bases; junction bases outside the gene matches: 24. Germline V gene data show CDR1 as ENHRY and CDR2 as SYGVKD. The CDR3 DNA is TGTGCCATCAGTGACGGCCGAGGGTTCGGGCTAGCGGGAGGGCCGTCGGGTGGGGCCAACGTCCTGACTTTC. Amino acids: CAISDGRGFGLAGGPSGGANVLTF.

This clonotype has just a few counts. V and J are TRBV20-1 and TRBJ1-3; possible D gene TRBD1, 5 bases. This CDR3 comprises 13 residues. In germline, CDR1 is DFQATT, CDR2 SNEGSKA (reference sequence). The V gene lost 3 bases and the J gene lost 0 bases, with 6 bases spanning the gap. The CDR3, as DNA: TGCAGTGCTAGGACAGCCTCTGGAAACACCATATATTTT. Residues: CSARTASGNTIYF.